This TCR beta chain derives from a study of blood T cells in healthy people across ages. A second about 7 to 11 cycle PCR used barcoded and J-beta primers. One entry per CDR3 protein, called by TCRdb with MiXCR from the 5' RACE reads. The data contain 1.8 million or so distinct CDR3 sequences, 39% of them singletons. The germline V gene encodes CDR1 SGHAT and CDR2 FQNNGV. The CDR3 sequence is 11 residues long. Trimming shortened V by 1 base and J by 10 bases, and 7 bases separated the two germline ends. This clonotype originated in a human donor in good health. This chain connects TRBV11-2 to TRBJ2-5; no reliable D call. Sequenced material: blood. CDR3 residues: CASSLGPDQYF. DNA of the CDR3: TGTGCCAGCAGCTTAGGGCCAGACCAGTACTTC.